What follows are 24 T cell receptor beta chains derived from one specimen sequenced in a study of cytomegalovirus exposure and HLA in healthy donors (dated by TCRdb to 2016 to 2017). Library preparation used the immunoSEQ multiplex PCR assay. A mixture of 60 forward primers for TCR Vbeta segments and 13 reverse primers for TCR Jbeta segments was used in the multiplex PCR. The immuneACCESS repertoire file appears here via TCRdb, limited to in-frame rearrangements. These files lack a portion of the clones; in checked studies, under half of the deficit traces to unresolved V genes, and the cause of the others is not known. This sample holds some 110,000 clones; more than 65% were observed only once. The ten top clones hold approximately 13% of the sample. The sample consisted of PBMCs. The receptors come from a woman aged 55 to 70 in good health and CMV-seropositive.

Notes on this clone: Germline and junction disagree at one end, which may indicate a read error. CDR3 nucleotides: TGTGCCGGCAGCTTACAGGGGGCGCGGGTCTATGGCTACACCTTC. Translated: CAGSLQGARVYGYTF. The chain uses TRBV7-9 and TRBJ1-2, with 9 bases that match TRBD1. Germline V gives CDR1 SEHNR, CDR2 FQNEAQ (reference sequence). CDR3 length equals 15 residues.

Only one count was recorded for this clone. This chain connects TRBV19 to TRBJ1-2; 11 bases are shared with TRBD1. This CDR3 is 15 amino acids long. Trimming at V came to 3 bases and at J to 4 bases, leaving 4 bases not matched to a gene. CDR1 and CDR2 (germline): LNHDA, SQIVND (reference sequence). DNA for the CDR3: TGTGCCAGTAGTATCGGACAGGGGGCAGGCTATGGCTACACCTTC. It specifies CASSIGQGAGYGYTF.

The J gene is TRBJ2-7, the V gene TRBV7-9, with 8 bases aligning to TRBD2. The junction had 7 bases not matched to a gene; V was cut back by 3 bases and J by 0 bases. The CDR3 covers 16 residues. Per the germline V gene, CDR1 is SEHNR and CDR2 is FQNEAQ (reference sequence). CDR3 residues: CASSLSLGGDSYEQYF. CDR3 coding DNA: TGTGCCAGCAGCTTGTCCCTCGGGGGGGACTCCTACGAGCAGTACTTC.

The CDR3 sequence is CASSLRLNTGELFF. The CDR3, as DNA: TGTGCCAGCAGCTTACGTCTGAACACCGGGGAGCTGTTTTTT. This rearrangement joins TRBV11-1 to TRBJ2-2; D gene ambiguous. The CDR3 extends over 14 amino acids. CDR1 and CDR2 from the germline V gene are SGHAT and FQDESV (reference sequence). V was cut by 2 bases and J by 1 base, with 5 bases left in between.

CDR3 DNA sequence: TGCAGCGTTGAATATGGGGGGTCCGAAAAACTGTTTTTT. It is translated as CSVEYGGSEKLFF. The chain employs TRBV29-1 and TRBJ1-4; possible D gene TRBD1, 5 bases. V gave up 2 bases and J gave up 8 bases, with 12 bases separating them. There are 13 residues in the CDR3. Germline loops: CDR1 SQVTM, CDR2 ANQGSEA.

This rearrangement joins TRBV15 to TRBJ1-2; 9 bases agree with TRBD1. The CDR3 runs to 17 residues. Germline lookup yields CDR1 LNHNV and CDR2 YYDKDF (reference sequence). The V segment lost 3 bases and the J segment 4 bases; nucleotides outside the gene matches: 12. The CDR3 sequence is CATSRAGLTGGFYGYTF. The CDR3, as DNA: TGTGCCACCAGCAGGGCGGGCTTGACAGGGGGTTTCTATGGCTACACCTTC.

The J gene is TRBJ2-3, the V gene TRBV7-6; possible D gene TRBD2, 6 bases. Germline loops: CDR1 SGHVS, CDR2 FNYEAQ. Trimming left V 3 bases short and J 0 bases short, with 10 bases between. This CDR3 spans 15 amino acids. The CDR3 DNA follows: TGTGCCAGCAGCTTTAGCGGATCTAGCACAGATACGCAGTATTTT. Its translation is CASSFSGSSTDTQYF.

The J gene is TRBJ1-1, the V gene TRBV5-1; 8 bases fit TRBD1. This CDR3 comprises 14 residues. Germline V gene sequence: CDR1 SGHRS, CDR2 YFSETQ. J lost 3 bases, V lost 2 bases, and 3 bases had no gene match. The CDR3 coding sequence is TGCGCCAGCAGCTTTCAGGGGGCGGACACTGAAGCTTTCTTT. It translates to CASSFQGADTEAFF.

The sample holds a few counts of this clone. The chain's CDR3 is CASSQGQGAVRPEAFF. DNA for the CDR3: TGCGCCAGCAGCCAAGGACAGGGGGCCGTAAGACCTGAAGCTTTCTTT. This chain joins TRBV4-1 and TRBJ1-1; TRBD1 agrees at 10 bases. The CDR3 covers 16 residues. V gave up 1 base and J gave up 6 bases; unmatched junction bases: 8. Germline CDR1 and CDR2: MGHRA and YSYEKL.

The chain employs TRBV9 and TRBJ2-7; 9 nucleotides agree with TRBD1. Germline V gives CDR1 SGDLS, CDR2 YYNGEE. This CDR3 region has 14 residues. V lost 4 bases, J lost 3 bases, and 5 bases stayed unmatched. CDR3: CASSSGQGIYEQYF. The CDR3 nucleotides read TGTGCCAGCAGCTCTGGACAGGGGATCTACGAGCAGTACTTC.

This clone was counted between two and nine times. The V call is TRBV5-1, the J call TRBJ1-1, with a weak D call TRBD1 (6 bases). V was pared by 0 bases and J by 7 bases, with 10 bases between. The CDR3 is 13 amino acids. Germline loops: CDR1 SGHRS, CDR2 YFSETQ. For the CDR3, the DNA is TGCGCCAGCAGCTTGGGGGGCAGGGGTGAAGCTTTCTTT. As protein: CASSLGGRGEAFF.

This clone was picked up one time. The genes are TRBV4-3 and TRBJ1-2; D is ambiguous. Germline CDR1 is LGHNA and CDR2 is YSLEER. The germline V and J ends were trimmed by 1 base and 3 bases, with 6 bases remaining between them. This CDR3 region has 13 residues. Here the CDR3 reads CASSQVPYYGYTF. The CDR3 DNA sequence: TGCGCCAGCAGCCAAGTTCCCTACTATGGCTACACCTTC.

The rearrangement uses TRBV7-2 and TRBJ2-7, with TRBD2 identical over 7 bases. CDR3 size: 15 residues. V trimming: 0 bases; J trimming: 4 bases; junction bases outside the gene matches: 6. Germline V gives CDR1 SGHTA, CDR2 FQGNSA. The CDR3 DNA follows: TGTGCCAGCAGCTTAGCTGAGCGGGGCCCTTACGAGCAGTACTTC. It yields the protein CASSLAERGPYEQYF.

V is TRBV6-4 and J is TRBJ2-3; TRBD2 might be the D (6 bases). Per the germline V gene, CDR1 is MRHNA and CDR2 is SNTAGT. Trimming left V 0 bases short and J 1 base short, with 8 bases between. This CDR3 region has 15 residues. The CDR3 nucleotides read TGTGCCAGCAGTGACTCTGGCGGGGGCACAGATACGCAGTATTTT. Encoded protein: CASSDSGGGTDTQYF.

This chain connects TRBV7-2 to TRBJ2-7; TRBD2 agrees at 11 bases. With V trimmed by 4 bases and J by 4 bases, 3 bases remained unmatched. Germline assignment: CDR1 SGHTA and CDR2 FQGNSA. This CDR3 spans 14 amino acids. The CDR3 DNA reads as TGTGCCAGCAGCTCGGGACTAGCGGCTTACGAGCAGTACTTC. Translating it yields CASSSGLAAYEQYF.

CDR3 in amino acids: CASSQDPTGTTRMNEQFF. The CDR3 coding sequence is TGCGCCAGCAGCCAAGACCCAACCGGGACTACGAGAATGAATGAGCAGTTCTTC. J is TRBJ2-1 and V is TRBV4-3, with 7 bases identical to TRBD2. Germline V gene lookup returns CDR1 LGHNA and CDR2 YSLEER. The CDR3 length is 18 residues. Trimming cost V 0 bases and J 7 bases; bases outside gene matches: 15.

The rearrangement uses TRBV12-5 and TRBJ1-3; 7 nucleotides agree with TRBD1. V trimming: 2 bases; J trimming: 4 bases; junction bases outside the gene matches: 5. The CDR3 consists of 15 residues. Per the germline V gene, CDR1 is LGHNT and CDR2 is FRNRAP. CDR3: CASGLLTGRGNTIYF. CDR3 DNA: TGTGCTAGTGGTTTGTTGACAGGGAGGGGAAACACCATATATTTT.

This clone has just one count. The chain carries TRBV7-3 and TRBJ2-2; D might be TRBD1 (6 bases). This CDR3 has 15 amino acids. The germline V gene has CDR1 SGHTA and CDR2 FQGTGA. Trimming pared 2 bases from V and 3 bases from J, leaving 10 bases between. Here the CDR3 reads CASSLAQGYTGELFF. For the CDR3, the DNA is TGTGCCAGCAGCTTAGCACAGGGCTACACCGGGGAGCTGTTTTTT.

V gene TRBV4-3 combines with J gene TRBJ1-1; 7 positions agree with TRBD1. V lost 1 base, J lost 3 bases, and 5 bases stayed unmatched. The CDR3 consists of 15 residues. Germline V lookup: CDR1 LGHNA, CDR2 YSLEER. The chain's CDR3 is CASSQGRTGDTEAFF. The CDR3 DNA sequence: TGCGCCAGCAGCCAAGGGAGGACAGGAGACACTGAAGCTTTCTTT.

This chain links TRBV7-2 with TRBJ2-7, with 9 bases identical to TRBD1. Germline loops: CDR1 SGHTA, CDR2 FQGNSA. V lost 1 base, J lost 3 bases, and 4 bases stayed unmatched. This CDR3 spans 15 amino acids. CDR3 DNA sequence: TGTGCCAGCAGCTTAGGACAGGGGGTACTCTACGAGCAGTACTTC. Its protein is CASSLGQGVLYEQYF.

The chain employs TRBV11-2 and TRBJ1-5; 9 bases fit TRBD1. The CDR3 runs 15 residues. Trimming took 5 bases from V and 5 from J; bases not matched to a gene: 7. CDR1 is SGHAT, CDR2 FQNNGV, per germline. The chain's CDR3 is CASSPTTGGHQPQHF. CDR3 in DNA: TGTGCCAGCAGCCCTACCACAGGGGGCCATCAGCCCCAGCATTTT.

The chain carries TRBV29-1 and TRBJ2-7; the D gene is possibly TRBD2 (6 bases). There are 12 residues in the CDR3. Trimming pared 6 bases from V and 2 bases from J, leaving 11 bases between. Germline V gene sequence: CDR1 SQVTM, CDR2 ANQGSEA. The CDR3 region is CSVVGEAYEQYF. The DNA of the CDR3 is TGCAGCGTCGTGGGGGAGGCCTACGAGCAGTACTTC.

The rearrangement joins TRBV4-1 to TRBJ2-7; 7 positions match TRBD1. Per germline, CDR1 MGHRA and CDR2 YSYEKL. The CDR3 runs to 16 residues. With V trimmed by 3 bases and J by 2 bases, 10 bases remained unmatched. In nucleotides, the CDR3 is TGCGCCAGCAGCCACGCTGACAGGGCCGGCACCTACGAGCAGTACTTC. Its translation is CASSHADRAGTYEQYF.

In its sample, this clone was seen a few times. The chain is built from TRBV2 and TRBJ2-1; 8 nucleotides line up with TRBD2. V shed 6 bases, J shed 1 base, and the junction held 5 bases outside the gene matches. Germline V gene data show CDR1 as SNHLY and CDR2 as FYNNEI. The CDR3 consists of 15 residues. The CDR3 region is CASSGGGTSYNEQFF. CDR3 sequence (DNA): TGTGCCAGCAGCGGGGGGGGGACATCCTACAATGAGCAGTTCTTC.